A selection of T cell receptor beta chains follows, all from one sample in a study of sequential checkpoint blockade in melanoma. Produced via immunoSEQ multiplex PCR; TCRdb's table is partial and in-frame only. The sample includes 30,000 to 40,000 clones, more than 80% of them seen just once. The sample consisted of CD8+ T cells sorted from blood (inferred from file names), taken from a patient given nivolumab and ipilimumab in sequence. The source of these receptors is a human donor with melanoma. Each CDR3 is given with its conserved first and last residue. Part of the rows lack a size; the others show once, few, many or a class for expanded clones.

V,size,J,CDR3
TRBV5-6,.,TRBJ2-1,CASSLWAGKRGLATNEQFF
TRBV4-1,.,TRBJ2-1,CASSHAERENNEQFF
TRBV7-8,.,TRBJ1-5,CASSRGAQQPQHF
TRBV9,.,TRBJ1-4,CASSPRTEGEKLFF
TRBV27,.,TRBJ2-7,CASSLYSRGPYEQYF
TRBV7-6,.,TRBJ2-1,CASSLGAGTSVNEQFF
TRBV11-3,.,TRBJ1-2,CASSLDEGALRGYTF
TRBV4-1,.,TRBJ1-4,CASSQVLGGKKLFF
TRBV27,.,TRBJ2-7,CASSRPGTVAYEQYF
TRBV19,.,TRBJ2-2,CASSNSGRYTGELFF
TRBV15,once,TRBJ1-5,CATSRDGGSQPQHF
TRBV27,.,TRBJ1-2,CASSLAGNYGYTF
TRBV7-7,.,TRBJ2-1,CASSPTGNEQFF
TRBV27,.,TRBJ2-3,CASSFVAGTDTQYF
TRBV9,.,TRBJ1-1,CASSLSPTGETMNTEAFF
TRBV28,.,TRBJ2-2,CASSLDRVYPTGELFF
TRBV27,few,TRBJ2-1,CASRLLDYNEQFF
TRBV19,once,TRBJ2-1,CASTQLAGGQGQFF
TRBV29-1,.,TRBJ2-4,CSPLKEDSPTAKNIQYF
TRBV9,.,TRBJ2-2,CASSYSDGTSGSIGTGELFF
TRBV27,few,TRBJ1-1,CASSIRVNTEAFF
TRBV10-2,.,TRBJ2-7,CASSDRSYEQYF
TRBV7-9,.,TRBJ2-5,CASTPPFGETQYF
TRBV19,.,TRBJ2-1,CASSILAGVHEQFF
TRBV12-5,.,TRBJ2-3,CASGLNREADTQYF
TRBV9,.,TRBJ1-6,CASSPHGSWVADSPLHF
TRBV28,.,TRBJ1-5,CASSFPGFGAPQHF
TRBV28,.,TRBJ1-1,CASSINRVATEAFF
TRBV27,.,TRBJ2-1,CASRDGLSSYNEQFF
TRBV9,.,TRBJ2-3,CASSGPSVADTQYF
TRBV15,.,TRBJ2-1,CATSRDRGSSYNEQFF
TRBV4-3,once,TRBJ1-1,CASSQDNRLNTEAFF
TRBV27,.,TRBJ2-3,CASSLAPLDTQYF
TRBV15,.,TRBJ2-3,CATSSRRGLDTQYF
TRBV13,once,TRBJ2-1,CASSSRTSGMLSYNEQFF